The rows below give T cell receptor beta chains drawn from one sample of a study of control samples from healthy donors and cancer patients. The repertoire was sequenced with immunoSEQ multiplex PCR; TCRdb's copy has only in-frame clones and lacks some. Of 85,000 to 110,000 clones listed, roughly 89% are singletons. Source material: PBMCs. The receptor source for this set is a man between 60 and 70 years old with lung cancer. Both conserved end residues are part of each CDR3. The D gene is left open where the match is weak. Clone size is given for some rows only: seen once, a few or many times, or a class if the clone is expanded.

CDR3 protein: CASTWGGRDTEAFF
CDR3 DNA: TGCGCCAGCACCTGGGGCGGACGAGACACTGAAGCTTTCTTT
J gene: TRBJ1-1
D gene: NA
clone size: few
V gene: TRBV5-1

CDR3 protein: CASSVGKGTTFFYGYTF
CDR3 DNA: TGTGCCAGCAGCGTAGGGAAAGGGACCACTTTTTTCTATGGCTACACCTTC
J gene: TRBJ1-2
D gene: NA
clone size: NA
V gene: TRBV9

CDR3 protein: CASSLGVGQGTYEQYF
CDR3 DNA: TGTGCCAGCAGCTTAGGGGTCGGGCAGGGGACCTACGAGCAGTACTTC
J gene: TRBJ2-7
D gene: NA
clone size: NA
V gene: TRBV7-9

CDR3 protein: CASSSQGDRITDTQYF
CDR3 DNA: TGTGCCAGCAGCTCTCAGGGGGACAGAATAACAGATACGCAGTATTTT
J gene: TRBJ2-3
D gene: TRBD1
clone size: NA
V gene: TRBV5-5

CDR3 protein: CASSKQGVGNTEAFF
CDR3 DNA: TGTGCCAGCAGCAAACAGGGGGTCGGGAACACTGAAGCTTTCTTT
J gene: TRBJ1-1
D gene: NA
clone size: few
V gene: TRBV21-1

CDR3 protein: CASSLTGGDTEAFF
CDR3 DNA: TGTGCCAGCAGCCTGACAGGGGGTGACACTGAAGCTTTCTTT
J gene: TRBJ1-1
D gene: TRBD1
clone size: NA
V gene: TRBV7-2

CDR3 protein: CASSQIQHSPGYTF
CDR3 DNA: TGTGCCAGCAGCCAGATACAGCACTCTCCTGGCTACACCTTC
J gene: TRBJ1-2
D gene: NA
clone size: once
V gene: TRBV14

CDR3 protein: CASSQAGTAAFGGNTIYF
CDR3 DNA: TGCGCCAGCAGCCAAGCCGGGACAGCCGCATTCGGTGGAAACACCATATATTTT
J gene: TRBJ1-3
D gene: TRBD1
clone size: NA
V gene: TRBV4-1

CDR3 protein: CAWRNYGEAFF
CDR3 DNA: TGTGCCTGGAGGAACTATGGAGAAGCTTTCTTT
J gene: TRBJ1-1
D gene: NA
clone size: once
V gene: TRBV30

CDR3 protein: CAWSKQVTGELFF
CDR3 DNA: TGTGCCTGGAGTAAACAGGTCACCGGGGAGCTGTTTTTT
J gene: TRBJ2-2
D gene: NA
clone size: NA
V gene: TRBV30

CDR3 protein: CASSYSNGIGNSPLHF
CDR3 DNA: TGTGCCAGCAGTTACTCTAACGGTATTGGTAATTCACCCCTCCACTTT
J gene: TRBJ1-6
D gene: NA
clone size: once
V gene: TRBV6-5

CDR3 protein: CASSRLEQGYTF
CDR3 DNA: TGTGCCAGCAGCCGACTTGAACAGGGCTACACCTTC
J gene: TRBJ1-2
D gene: NA
clone size: NA
V gene: TRBV6-2/TRBV6-3

CDR3 protein: CASSYDRLNSPLHF
CDR3 DNA: TGTGCCAGCAGCTACGACAGACTAAATTCACCCCTCCACTTT
J gene: TRBJ1-6
D gene: NA
clone size: NA
V gene: TRBV7-3

CDR3 protein: CSVGRDRENIQYF
CDR3 DNA: TGCAGCGTTGGCCGGGACAGAGAAAACATTCAGTACTTC
J gene: TRBJ2-4
D gene: TRBD1
clone size: NA
V gene: TRBV29-1

CDR3 protein: CASSLTSGGLVETQYF
CDR3 DNA: TGTGCCAGCAGCCTTACTAGCGGGGGATTGGTCGAGACCCAGTACTTC
J gene: TRBJ2-5
D gene: TRBD2
clone size: NA
V gene: TRBV7-2

CDR3 protein: CASSLGQNYGYTF
CDR3 DNA: TGTGCCAGCAGCTTAGGACAAAACTATGGCTACACCTTC
J gene: TRBJ1-2
D gene: NA
clone size: NA
V gene: TRBV7-2

CDR3 protein: CASSHMGKNTEAFF
CDR3 DNA: TGCGCCAGCAGTCATATGGGTAAAAACACTGAAGCTTTCTTT
J gene: TRBJ1-1
D gene: NA
clone size: NA
V gene: TRBV23-1

CDR3 protein: CASSDRGSTEAFF
CDR3 DNA: TGCGCCAGCAGTGACCGGGGGAGCACTGAAGCTTTCTTT
J gene: TRBJ1-1
D gene: NA
clone size: once
V gene: TRBV10-1

CDR3 protein: CASNPGPGELFF
CDR3 DNA: TGTGCCAGCAACCCAGGCCCCGGGGAGCTGTTTTTT
J gene: TRBJ2-2
D gene: NA
clone size: NA
V gene: TRBV7-9

CDR3 protein: CASSLTSGSYEQYF
CDR3 DNA: TGTGCCAGCAGCTTAACTAGCGGCTCCTACGAGCAGTACTTC
J gene: TRBJ2-7
D gene: TRBD2
clone size: NA
V gene: TRBV11-2

CDR3 protein: CASSESLGRGEKLFF
CDR3 DNA: TGTGCCAGCAGTGAATCGTTGGGCAGGGGGGAAAAACTGTTTTTT
J gene: TRBJ1-4
D gene: TRBD1
clone size: NA
V gene: TRBV6-1

CDR3 protein: CASSSPGGAFAHTQYF
CDR3 DNA: TGTGCCAGCAGTTCTCCAGGAGGGGCCTTCGCGCATACGCAGTATTTT
J gene: TRBJ2-3
D gene: NA
clone size: NA
V gene: TRBV11-3

CDR3 protein: CSASEQGWDTEAFF
CDR3 DNA: TGCAGTGCTAGTGAACAGGGGTGGGACACTGAAGCTTTCTTT
J gene: TRBJ1-1
D gene: TRBD1
clone size: NA
V gene: TRBV20-1

CDR3 protein: CASSPGSNQPQHF
CDR3 DNA: TGTGCCAGCAGCCCGGGAAGCAATCAGCCCCAGCATTTT
J gene: TRBJ1-5
D gene: NA
clone size: NA
V gene: TRBV7-2